This record looks at one TCR beta chain sequence and its context. Its specific antigen is unknown. Base qualities are missing; no much larger clone stands one base away. These data come from a study of tumor-infiltrating lymphocytes in oesophageal squamous cell carcinoma (dated by TCRdb to the mid-2010s). Library preparation employed PCR. The run used an Illumina HiSeq 2000. TCRdb trimmed the raw reads at Q25, called clones with MiXCR and kept productive beta chains. Each entry is one CDR3 protein sequence, shown with its most common DNA and genes. This sample has 20,000 to 30,000 distinct CDR3 sequences in its table, and about 40% of those were observed once. The ten biggest clones cover about a quarter of the sample. Material: esophageal tumor tissue. This receptor was taken from a male donor with esophageal squamous cell carcinoma.

The nucleotide sequence is given as TGTGCCAGCAGCCCCGGTTACCCCTCCTACGAGCAGTACTTC. This encodes CASSPGYPSYEQYF. The chain is assembled from TRBV7-3 and TRBJ2-7, with the D gene call left open. V loses 5 bases of germline sequence and J loses 0 bases, and the interval between the two ends is 11 bases. Reading from cysteine to phenylalanine, the CDR3 counts 14 amino acids. The kept DNA is CDR3 alone, 42 bases in frame from the first base. CDR1 SGHTA and CDR2 FQGTGA are derived from the germline V gene.